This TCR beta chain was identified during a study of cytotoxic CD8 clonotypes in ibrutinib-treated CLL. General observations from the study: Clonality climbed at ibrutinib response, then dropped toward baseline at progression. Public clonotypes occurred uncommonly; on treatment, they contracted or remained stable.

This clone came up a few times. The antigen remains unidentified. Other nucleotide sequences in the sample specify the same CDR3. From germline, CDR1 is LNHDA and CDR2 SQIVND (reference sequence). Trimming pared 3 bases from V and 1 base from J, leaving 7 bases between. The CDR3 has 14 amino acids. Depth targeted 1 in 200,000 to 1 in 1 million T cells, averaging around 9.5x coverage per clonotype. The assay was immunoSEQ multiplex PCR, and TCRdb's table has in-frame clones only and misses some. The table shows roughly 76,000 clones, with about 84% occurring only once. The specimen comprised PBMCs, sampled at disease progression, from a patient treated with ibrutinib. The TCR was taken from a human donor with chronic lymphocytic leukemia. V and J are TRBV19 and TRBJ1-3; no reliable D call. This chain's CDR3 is CASSISGSGNTIYF. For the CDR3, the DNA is TGTGCCAGTAGTATCTCCGGATCTGGAAACACCATATATTTT.